The sequence of this T cell receptor beta chain was determined in a study of response to subunit inactivated influenza vaccine. TCRdb recomputed calls from the RT-PCR reads with MiXCR, one row per CDR3 protein. This sample carries about 570,000 distinct CDR3 sequences, about 11% of them seen once, and the ten largest clones take approximately 9.9%. The V and J ends lost 4 bases and 5 bases respectively, with 12 bases between them. CDR1 and CDR2 from the germline V gene are KGHSH and LQKENI. This CDR3 is built from 15 residues. This clonotype has a handful of counts. The same data also went into a second study, on T cells expressing NK-cell markers. From that second work: 5'RACE template switching with UMIs produced the TCR beta cDNA. Source material for TCR beta repertoires consisted of sorted CD3+CD56+NKG2C+, CD3+CD56+NKG2C- and CD3+CD56-NKG2C+ T cells. In several experiments, sorting was restricted to alpha-beta TCR T cells by an anti-gamma-delta TCR antibody. In a few donors, dominant clonotypes made up about 28.3-65% of CD3+CD56-NKG2C+ cells.

This chain joins TRBV18 and TRBJ1-6, with D perhaps TRBD1 (6 bases). The sample in question was PBMCs from blood, obtained on the day of vaccination. This sequence was found in a man between 50 and 59 years old who received an inactivated influenza vaccine. CDR3 DNA sequence: TGTGCCAGCTCACGGGGGCGTCAGGATAATTCACCCCTCCACTTT. It codes for CASSRGRQDNSPLHF.